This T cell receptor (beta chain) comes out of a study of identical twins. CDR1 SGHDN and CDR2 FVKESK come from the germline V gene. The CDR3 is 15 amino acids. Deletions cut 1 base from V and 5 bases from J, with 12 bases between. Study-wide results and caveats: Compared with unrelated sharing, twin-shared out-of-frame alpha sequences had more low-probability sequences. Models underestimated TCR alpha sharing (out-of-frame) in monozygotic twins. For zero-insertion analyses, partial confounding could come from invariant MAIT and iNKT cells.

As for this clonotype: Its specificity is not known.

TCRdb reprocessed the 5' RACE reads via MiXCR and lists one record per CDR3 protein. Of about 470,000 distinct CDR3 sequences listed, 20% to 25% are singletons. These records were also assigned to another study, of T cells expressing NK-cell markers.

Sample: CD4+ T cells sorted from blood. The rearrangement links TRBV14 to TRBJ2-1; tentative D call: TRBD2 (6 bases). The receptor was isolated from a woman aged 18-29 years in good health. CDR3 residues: CASSQVSSANNEQFF. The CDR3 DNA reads TGTGCCAGCAGCCAAGTGTCTAGCGCTAACAATGAGCAGTTCTTC.